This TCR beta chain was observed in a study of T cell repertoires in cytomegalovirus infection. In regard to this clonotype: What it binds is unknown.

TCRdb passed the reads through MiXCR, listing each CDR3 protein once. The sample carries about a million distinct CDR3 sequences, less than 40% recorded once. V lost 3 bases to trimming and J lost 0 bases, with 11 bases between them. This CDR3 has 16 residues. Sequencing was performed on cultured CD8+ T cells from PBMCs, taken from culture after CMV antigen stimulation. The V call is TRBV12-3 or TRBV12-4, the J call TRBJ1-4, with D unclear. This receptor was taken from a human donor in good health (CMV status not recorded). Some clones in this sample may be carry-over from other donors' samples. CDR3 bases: TGTGCCAGCAGTTTCGGTACAGACTCAACTAATGAAAAACTGTTTTTT. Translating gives CASSFGTDSTNEKLFF.